The rows below give T cell receptor beta chains drawn from one sample of a study of human T cells and chemical hapten exposure. TCRdb processed the RACE reads anew with MiXCR; each CDR3 protein has one entry. The sample yields some 44,000 distinct CDR3 sequences, 8.9% seen once. The sample was whole blood, taken in connection with sensitization to the hapten diphenylcyclopropenone (DPC). The receptors derive from a woman in her thirties or forties with alopecia areata. Some clones in this sample may be carry-over from other donors' samples. Both conserved end residues are part of each CDR3. D genes are given only for firm matches. Rows may omit the clone size; those that give it use once, few, many or a size class.

V gene	CDR3 length	D gene	J gene	clone size	CDR3 DNA	CDR3 protein
TRBV27	17	TRBD1	TRBJ1-6	-	TGTGCCAGCAGTTCACCGATGAGGACAGGGCCTAATTCACCCCTCCACTTT	CASSSPMRTGPNSPLHF
TRBV10-3	13	TRBD1	TRBJ2-7	many	TGTGCCATCAGTGAGGGACAGGGGGCGAATAAGTACTTC	CAISEGQGANKYF
TRBV28	14	-	TRBJ1-2	many	TGTGCCAGCAGTTTCCCTGACAGGATTGACGGCTACACCTTC	CASSFPDRIDGYTF
TRBV3-1	12	-	TRBJ2-3	-	TGTGCCAGCAGCCAAACCACAGATACGCAGTATTTT	CASSQTTDTQYF
TRBV6-2/TRBV6-3	11	-	TRBJ2-3	many	TGTGCCAGCAGTTACCTAGATACGCAGTATTTT	CASSYLDTQYF
TRBV10-3	14	-	TRBJ1-2	few	TGTGCCATCAGTGAACAGGGAAGTAACTATGGCTACACCTTC	CAISEQGSNYGYTF
TRBV20-1	16	-	TRBJ1-6	many	TGCAGTGCTAGAGATCATGAGAACTCCTATAATTCACCCCTCCACTTT	CSARDHENSYNSPLHF
TRBV29-1	13	TRBD1	TRBJ1-1	many	TGCAGCGGTAGACAGGGACTAAACACTGAAGCTTTCTTT	CSGRQGLNTEAFF
TRBV6-2/TRBV6-3	16	-	TRBJ2-3	many	TGTGCCAGCAGACCCCTAGGGGGGGGGCCCCAGGATACGCAGTATTTT	CASRPLGGGPQDTQYF
TRBV4-2	17	-	TRBJ2-1	-	TGTGCCAGCAGCCGCTCCGAGGTGGCTGCTACCTACAATGAGCAGTTCTTC	CASSRSEVAATYNEQFF
TRBV28	15	TRBD2	TRBJ2-2	-	TGTGCCAGCAGGGGGGAGGGGCCGGACACCGGGGAGCTGTTTTTT	CASRGEGPDTGELFF
TRBV19	12	-	TRBJ1-5	few	TGTGCCAGTAGCGTCCTGAATCAGCCCCAGCATTTT	CASSVLNQPQHF
TRBV29-1	13	TRBD1	TRBJ2-1	many	TGCAGCCTATCGGGACAGGGGGCATATGAGCAGTTCTTC	CSLSGQGAYEQFF
TRBV20-1	13	-	TRBJ1-5	-	TGCAGTGCTAGAGACAAAGGGGATCAGCCCCAGCATTTT	CSARDKGDQPQHF
TRBV11-1	14	TRBD2	TRBJ2-1	many	TGTGCCAGCAGCCCCAGCGGGGGGATCAATGAGCAGTTCTTC	CASSPSGGINEQFF
TRBV7-6	15	-	TRBJ2-1	many	TGTGCCAGCAGCCCCGCCCCCGACAGGCGAGCCGGGGCGTTCTTC	CASSPAPDRRAGAFF
TRBV7-9	16	TRBD1	TRBJ1-2	many	TGTGCCAGCAGCTCAACAGGGACAGACCCTTACTATGGCTACACCTTC	CASSSTGTDPYYGYTF
TRBV11-2	16	TRBD1	TRBJ2-7	few	TGTGCCAGCAGCTTAGATCCGGACAGGGGCTCCTACGAGCAGTACTTC	CASSLDPDRGSYEQYF
TRBV6-5	17	-	TRBJ1-1	few	TGTGCCAGCAGTTACATCTCTCCGGGGATAGGGACGCCTGAAGCTTTCTTT	CASSYISPGIGTPEAFF
TRBV9	14	-	TRBJ2-7	many	TGTGCCAGCAGCGTCGGACAGATTAACTACGAGCAGTACTTC	CASSVGQINYEQYF
TRBV3-1	15	-	TRBJ1-6	many	TGTGCCAGCAGCCTCCGGGGGGCCTATAATTCACCCCTCCACTTT	CASSLRGAYNSPLHF
TRBV2	12	-	TRBJ2-5	-	TGTGCCGGAAAGGACTACCAAGAGACCCAGTACTTC	CAGKDYQETQYF
TRBV12-3/TRBV12-4	14	TRBD1	TRBJ1-5	many	TGTGCCAGCAGCAGACAGGGGTGGGATCAGCCCCAGCATTTT	CASSRQGWDQPQHF
TRBV11-1	14	TRBD2	TRBJ2-1	many	TGTGCCTCCACTTCGGGAGGGACCTACAATGAGCAGTTCTTC	CASTSGGTYNEQFF
TRBV15	14	-	TRBJ1-5	many	TGTGCCACCAGCAGAGTCGGCGGCAATCAGCCCCAGCATTTT	CATSRVGGNQPQHF
TRBV5-1	14	-	TRBJ1-2	many	TGCGCCAGCAGCTTGGGGGAATGGACCTATGGCTACACCTTC	CASSLGEWTYGYTF
TRBV4-1	15	TRBD1	TRBJ1-5	many	TGCGCCAGCAGCCAACACGACAGGGCTAGTCAGCCCCAGCATTTT	CASSQHDRASQPQHF
TRBV7-9	16	-	TRBJ1-1	few	TGTGCCAGCAGCTTTCTCTCGGGATTCATGAACACTGAAGCTTTCTTT	CASSFLSGFMNTEAFF
TRBV28	14	-	TRBJ2-7	once	TGTGCCAGCAGTCTAGGAGGGGAGGACTACGAGCAGTACTTC	CASSLGGEDYEQYF
TRBV5-1	12	TRBD1	TRBJ2-7	-	TGCGCCAGCAGCTCGACAGGGGCCGAGCAGTACTTC	CASSSTGAEQYF
TRBV10-3	12	-	TRBJ1-1	-	TGTGCCATCAGTTCGTGGCAGGGTGAAGCTTTCTTT	CAISSWQGEAFF
TRBV3-1	16	TRBD2	TRBJ2-7	-	TGTGCCAGCAGCCAGCGGGCTAGCGGGGGCTCCTACGAGCAGTACTTC	CASSQRASGGSYEQYF
TRBV28	14	-	TRBJ2-2	few	TGTGCCAGCAGGGCGCCCCCGTGGTCCGGGGAGCTGTTTTTT	CASRAPPWSGELFF
TRBV7-2	12	-	TRBJ2-2	few	TGTGCCAGCAGCTTAAGTATCGGGGAGCTGTTTTTT	CASSLSIGELFF
TRBV19	13	-	TRBJ1-4	many	TGTGCCAGTAGTGTGTACGCCAATGAAAAACTGTTTTTT	CASSVYANEKLFF
TRBV12-3/TRBV12-4	14	-	TRBJ2-2	many	TGTGCCAGCAGTTTACTGGGGGCTAGCGGGGAGCTGTTTTTT	CASSLLGASGELFF
TRBV14	16	-	TRBJ2-6	many	TGTGCCAGCAGCCAATCGCTGAGCTCTGGGGCCAACGTCCTGACTTTC	CASSQSLSSGANVLTF
TRBV5-3	16	TRBD1	TRBJ1-6	many	TGTGCCAGAAGCTTTGTACAGGGGTGCCCTAATTCACCCCTCCACTTT	CARSFVQGCPNSPLHF
TRBV2	15	-	TRBJ1-5	-	TGTGCCAGCGGATCGACAAGGGGTCACAATCAGCCCCAGCATTTT	CASGSTRGHNQPQHF
TRBV5-4	18	TRBD1	TRBJ1-1	few	TGTGCCAGCAGCTCCACCCGACAGGGAAGGCAACCGAACACTGAAGCTTTCTTT	CASSSTRQGRQPNTEAFF
TRBV18	13	-	TRBJ1-1	many	TGTGCCAGCTCACCAGCGGCAGACACTGAAGCTTTCTTT	CASSPAADTEAFF
TRBV29-1	14	TRBD1	TRBJ1-5	many	TGCAGCGTTGGGGGACAGGGAGGCAATCAGCCCCAGCATTTT	CSVGGQGGNQPQHF
TRBV18	17	-	TRBJ2-4	few	TGTGCCAGCTCACCAAATAGAACGCTATCGGGGAAAAACATTCAGTACTTC	CASSPNRTLSGKNIQYF
TRBV18	14	-	TRBJ1-5	many	TGTGCCAGCTCACCACAGGGACTCCGAGAGGCCCAGCATTTT	CASSPQGLREAQHF
TRBV20-1	15	TRBD2	TRBJ2-1	-	TGCAGTGCCGAAAATAGACTAGCGGGGACCAATGAGCAGTTCTTC	CSAENRLAGTNEQFF
TRBV7-8	15	TRBD2	TRBJ2-3	medium-sized	TGTGCCAGCAGCATTAGCGGGGGAACCACAGATACGCAGTATTTT	CASSISGGTTDTQYF
TRBV10-3	14	-	TRBJ1-2	many	TGTGCCACCAAAGGGCAGGCGGGGGACTATGGCTACACCTTC	CATKGQAGDYGYTF